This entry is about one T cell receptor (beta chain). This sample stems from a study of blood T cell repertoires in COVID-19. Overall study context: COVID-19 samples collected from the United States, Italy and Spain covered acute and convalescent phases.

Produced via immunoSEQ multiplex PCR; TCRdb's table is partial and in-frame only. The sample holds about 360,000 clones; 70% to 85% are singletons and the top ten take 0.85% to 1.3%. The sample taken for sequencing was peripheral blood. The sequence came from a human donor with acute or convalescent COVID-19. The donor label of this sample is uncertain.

As DNA, the CDR3 is TGTGCCAGCTCACCGGTTACAGGGAAGGAAGCTTTCTTT. Translating gives CASSPVTGKEAFF. The rearrangement links TRBV18 to TRBJ1-1, with D perhaps TRBD1 (6 bases). From germline, CDR1 is KGHSH and CDR2 LQKENI. The CDR3 covers 13 residues. Deletions cut 3 bases from V and 8 bases from J, with 13 bases between.